A single sample is the source of the 25 T cell receptor beta chains below, sequenced in a study of a mutant IDH1 vaccine in newly diagnosed glioma. Time point denoted: week 11, during vaccination. Vaccination comprised doses that each held 300 ug of mutant IDH1 20-mer peptide, plus topical imiquimod. No antigens are known for them. Generated by immunoSEQ multiplex PCR, the TCRdb table keeps only in-frame clones and is missing some. Altogether 31,000 or so clones are present, roughly three quarters being singletons, with the ten largest covering about 24%. The sequencing used PBMCs, collected from a glioma patient whose treatment included an IDH1 peptide vaccine. The receptor set was obtained from a young man with glioma.

This clone was seen only a few times. The J gene is TRBJ2-7, the V gene TRBV27, with TRBD2 matching over 14 bases. CDR1 MNHEY and CDR2 SMNVEV come from the germline V gene (reference sequence). V dropped 4 bases and J dropped 5; count of bases not matched to a gene: 16. The CDR3 loop spans 19 amino acids. CDR3 sequence reads: CASSSSYSGTSGSIHEQYF. CDR3 nucleotide sequence: TGTGCCAGCAGTTCCTCCTACTCCGGGACTAGCGGGAGTATCCACGAGCAGTACTTC.

The chain couples TRBV10-1 to TRBJ2-7; 9 nucleotides agree with TRBD2. The CDR3 is 13 amino acids. Germline V gene lookup returns CDR1 WNHNN and CDR2 SYGVQD (reference sequence). V was clipped by 6 bases and J by 4 bases; unmatched bases: 4. The CDR3 is CASRREGSYEQYF. CDR3 bases: TGCGCCAGCAGGCGGGAGGGCTCGTACGAGCAGTACTTC.

This chain uses TRBV29-1 with TRBJ1-1; 8 nucleotides line up with TRBD1. V shed 7 bases and J 3 bases; nucleotides not matched to a gene: 7. The CDR3 is made up of 13 amino acids. CDR1 is SQVTM and CDR2 is ANQGSEA in the germline V gene. The CDR3 DNA reads as TGCAGCGCCGAACCGGACAGGGACACTGAAGCTTTCTTT. Its protein is CSAEPDRDTEAFF.

In this sample, this clone turned up a few times. The chain recombines TRBV6-5 with TRBJ1-1, with 7 bases that match TRBD1. Germline assignment: CDR1 MNHEY and CDR2 SVGAGI. The V and J ends lost 7 bases and 4 bases, in that order; junction bases with no gene match: 3. CDR3 length equals 12 residues. The CDR3 DNA sequence: TGTGCCAGCATCAGACAGGGCACTGAAGCTTTCTTT. Protein product: CASIRQGTEAFF.

The chain uses TRBV4-2 and TRBJ2-7; TRBD2 agrees at 7 bases. Germline-derived CDR1 and CDR2 are LGHNA and YNFKEQ. V lost 3 bases to trimming and J lost 1 base; unmatched junction nucleotides: 12. The CDR3 sequence is 17 residues long. The CDR3, as DNA: TGTGCCAGCAGCCACCCCCAAAGGAGCGGGAAGTCCTACGAGCAGTACTTC. Translated, it gives CASSHPQRSGKSYEQYF.

The gene calls are TRBV5-1 and TRBJ1-3, with D unclear. Trimming removed 7 bases at V and 0 bases at J, with 8 bases between. This CDR3 contains 13 residues. Germline CDR1 reads SGHRS; CDR2 reads YFSETQ. CDR3 sequence: CASHSDSGNTIYF. Here the CDR3 DNA reads TGCGCCAGCCACAGTGACTCTGGAAACACCATATATTTT.

This chain connects TRBV20-1 to TRBJ1-2, with unresolved D. Germline V CDR1 and CDR2: DFQATT, SNEGSKA (reference sequence). This CDR3 has 11 residues. The chain's CDR3 is CSSGANYGYTF. The CDR3 bases are TGCAGCTCAGGAGCTAACTATGGCTACACCTTC.

V gene TRBV18 combines with J gene TRBJ1-5, with D tentatively TRBD1 (6 bases). Trimming took off 2 bases at V and 4 bases at J, with 9 bases between the two ends. Germline CDR1 KGHSH, CDR2 LQKENI. The CDR3 consists of 14 residues. The chain's CDR3 is CASSPGTLNQPQHF. In DNA form, the CDR3 reads TGTGCCAGCTCACCAGGGACACTGAATCAGCCCCAGCATTTT. The entire variable domain, with the rest obtained from reference TRBV18 and TRBJ1-5, is as follows: NAGVMQNPRHLVRRRGQEARLRCSPMKGHSHVYWYRQLPEEGLKFMVYLQKENIIDESGMPKERFSAEFPKEGPSILRIQQVVRGDSAAYFCASSPGTLNQPQHFGDGTRLSIL.

This clone was seen once. The gene calls are TRBV30 and TRBJ1-4, with 9 bases aligning to TRBD1. Trimming at V came to 5 bases and at J to 5 bases, leaving 3 bases not matched to a gene. Looked up from germline, CDR1 is GTSNPN and CDR2 is SVGIG (reference sequence). The CDR3 extends over 13 amino acids. The CDR3 reads CAWDRGRNEKLFF. DNA for the CDR3: TGTGCCTGGGACAGGGGGAGGAATGAAAAACTGTTTTTT.

This chain connects TRBV29-1 to TRBJ1-1; no clear D gene. This CDR3 contains 13 residues. V was pared by 4 bases and J by 0 bases, with 9 bases between. Germline assignment: CDR1 SQVTM and CDR2 ANQGSEA. The DNA for the CDR3 is TGCAGCGTTGTGGAGTCCGTGAACACTGAAGCTTTCTTT. Protein sequence: CSVVESVNTEAFF.

The chain has TRBV29-1 and TRBJ1-4, with TRBD1 as a possible D gene (6 bases). Germline V gene data show CDR1 as SQVTM and CDR2 as ANQGSEA. The CDR3 runs 14 residues. V was cut by 6 bases and J by 4 bases, with 15 bases left in between. Here the CDR3 DNA reads TGCAGCGTCCTACAGAGGGGGTTTAATGAAAAACTGTTTTTT. Residues: CSVLQRGFNEKLFF.

CDR3 sequence: CASTPAKNIQYF. The CDR3 nucleotides are TGTGCCAGCACCCCAGCCAAAAACATTCAGTACTTC. The rearrangement joins TRBV12-1 to TRBJ2-4. TRBV12-1 is flagged as a pseudogene. CDR3 size: 12 residues.

The chain recombines TRBV4-1 with TRBJ2-6; D is unclear. Trimming left V 4 bases short and J 2 bases short, with 21 bases between. Germline CDR1 and CDR2: MGHRA and YSYEKL. This CDR3 spans 19 amino acids. The CDR3 loop reads CASSPSSGERLAGANVLTF. Here the CDR3 DNA reads TGCGCCAGCAGCCCCTCCTCCGGCGAAAGGCTAGCTGGGGCCAACGTCCTGACTTTC.

This chain joins TRBV5-1 and TRBJ2-2; no definite D call. The CDR3 is 16 amino acids. CDR1 SGHRS and CDR2 YFSETQ come from the germline V gene. V was clipped by 0 bases and J by 4 bases, with 13 bases between them. CDR3 sequence reads: CASSLVAGSGTGELFF. The DNA of the CDR3 is TGCGCCAGCAGCTTGGTTGCCGGCTCGGGCACCGGGGAGCTGTTTTTT.

The chain combines TRBV5-1 with TRBJ2-3; 8 bases agree with TRBD2. From germline, CDR1 is SGHRS and CDR2 YFSETQ. There are 14 residues in the CDR3. V lost 4 bases and J lost 3; bases outside the gene matches: 4. DNA of the CDR3: TGCGCCAGCAGCCCGGGGGGGAGAACAGATACGCAGTATTTT. It codes for CASSPGGRTDTQYF.

As DNA, the CDR3 is TGTGCCAGCAGTGAACCCAGGGGGCGCTATGGCTACACCTTC. It specifies CASSEPRGRYGYTF. The chain employs TRBV6-1 and TRBJ1-2, with TRBD1 matching over 8 bases. CDR3 length: 14 residues. CDR1 MNHNS and CDR2 SASEGT come from the germline V gene. J lost 4 bases, V lost 2 bases, and 3 bases had no gene match.

The chain has TRBV6-1 and TRBJ2-7, with 7 positions matching TRBD1. CDR3 length: 15 residues. Germline V CDR1 and CDR2: MNHNS, SASEGT. The J segment lost 1 base and the V segment lost 5 bases, leaving 8 bases of the junction unmatched. CDR3: CASSLGSGQSYEQYF. The CDR3 DNA reads as TGTGCCAGCAGTCTAGGATCGGGACAGTCCTACGAGCAGTACTTC.

Here the CDR3 DNA reads TGTGCCAGCAGCTTAGATCTAGCGGGGACCGGGGAGCTGTTTTTT. Protein product: CASSLDLAGTGELFF. The rearrangement uses TRBV7-8 and TRBJ2-2; TRBD2 matches at 9 bases. This CDR3 region has 15 residues. CDR1 SGHVS and CDR2 FQNEAQ come from the germline V gene. Trimming took 1 base from V and 5 from J; bases not matched to a gene: 2. Full variable domain (rest looked up from reference TRBV7-8 and TRBJ2-2): GAGVSQSPRYKVAKRGQDVALRCDPISGHVSLFWYQQALGQGPEFLTYFQNEAQLDKSGLPSDRFFAERPEGSVSTLKIQRTQQEDSAVYLCASSLDLAGTGELFFGEGSRLTVL.

The chain links TRBV18 to TRBJ1-1, with TRBD1 matching over 8 bases. The V segment lost 2 bases and the J segment 1 base; nucleotides outside the gene matches: 6. Germline values: CDR1 KGHSH, CDR2 LQKENI. The CDR3 has 16 amino acids. CDR3: CASSPFRGHTNTEAFF. CDR3 in DNA: TGTGCCAGCTCACCATTCAGGGGGCATACGAACACTGAAGCTTTCTTT.

The rearrangement uses TRBV10-1 and TRBJ2-7; D gene uncertain. The CDR3 runs to 14 residues. Trimming took off 9 bases at V and 0 bases at J, with 15 bases between the two ends. CDR1 is WNHNN, CDR2 SYGVQD, per germline (reference sequence). CDR3: CARGTWRRSYEQYF. The DNA of the CDR3 is TGCGCCAGGGGAACTTGGCGGCGCTCCTACGAGCAGTACTTC.

The rearrangement links TRBV5-1 to TRBJ1-2; D is uncertain. CDR3 length: 12 residues. Germline V CDR1 and CDR2: SGHRS, YFSETQ. V lost 4 bases and J lost 7, with 11 bases in between. The CDR3 region is CASSTSNSGYTF. The CDR3, as DNA: TGCGCCAGCAGCACGAGTAACAGTGGCTACACCTTC. Full variable domain (missing parts from reference TRBV5-1 and TRBJ1-2): KAGVTQTPRYLIKTRGQQVTLSCSPISGHRSVSWYQQTPGQGLQFLFEYFSETQRNKGNFPGRFSGRQFSNSRSEMNVSTLELGDSALYLCASSTSNSGYTFGSGTRLTVV.

The V call is TRBV11-2, the J call TRBJ2-2; tentatively, D is TRBD1 (5 bases). Germline CDR1 reads SGHAT; CDR2 reads FQNNGV. This CDR3 has 17 amino acids. V was shortened by 1 base and J by 0 bases, with 12 bases between the two germline ends. CDR3 region: CASSLGAGPSNTGELFF. The CDR3, as DNA: TGTGCCAGCAGCTTAGGGGCAGGGCCCTCGAACACCGGGGAGCTGTTTTTT.

This chain uses TRBV6-5 with TRBJ2-7; weak D call: TRBD2 (6 bases). CDR1 MNHEY and CDR2 SVGAGI come from the germline V gene. The length of the CDR3 is 12 residues. The ends were cut back, 5 bases at V and 3 bases at J, with 8 bases in the middle. The CDR3 coding sequence is TGTGCCAGCAGTGGAGGGGTCTACGAGCAGTACTTC. This gives the protein CASSGGVYEQYF.

The chain uses TRBV5-4 and TRBJ2-5; D gene ambiguous. The CDR3 totals 13 residues. Trimming shortened V by 0 bases and J by 3 bases, and 6 bases separated the two germline ends. Germline V gene lookup returns CDR1 SGHNT and CDR2 YYREEE (reference sequence). The CDR3 DNA reads as TGTGCCAGCAGCTTGGAGCAGGAAGAGACCCAGTACTTC. Translating it yields CASSLEQEETQYF. The variable domain in full, with the rest retrieved from reference TRBV5-4 and TRBJ2-5, is ETGVTQSPTHLIKTRGQQVTLRCSSQSGHNTVSWYQQALGQGPQFIFQYYREEENGRGNFPPRFSGLQFPNYSSELNVNALELDDSALYLCASSLEQEETQYFGPGTRLLVL.

V and J are TRBV2 and TRBJ2-5; no clear D. The CDR3 length is 12 residues. With 3 bases removed from V and 4 bases from J, the gap between germline ends came to 6 bases. Germline values: CDR1 SNHLY, CDR2 FYNNEI. In nucleotides, the CDR3 is TGTGCCAGCAGTGACGATAGAGAGACCCAGTACTTC. This translates into CASSDDRETQYF. Looking up the rest from reference TRBV2 and TRBJ2-5 gives the full variable domain: EPEVTQTPSHQVTQMGQEVILRCVPISNHLYFYWYRQILGQKVEFLVSFYNNEISEKSEIFDDQFSVERPDGSNFTLKIRSTKLEDSAMYFCASSDDRETQYFGPGTRLLVL.